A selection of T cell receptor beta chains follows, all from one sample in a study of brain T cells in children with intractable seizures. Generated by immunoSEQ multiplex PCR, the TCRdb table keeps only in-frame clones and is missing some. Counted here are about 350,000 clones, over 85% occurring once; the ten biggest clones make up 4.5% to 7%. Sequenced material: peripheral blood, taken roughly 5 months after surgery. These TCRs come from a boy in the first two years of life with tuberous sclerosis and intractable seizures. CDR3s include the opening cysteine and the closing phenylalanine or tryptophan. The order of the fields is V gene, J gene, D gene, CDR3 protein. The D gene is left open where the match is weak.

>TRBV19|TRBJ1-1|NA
CASSVDIVGTPNTEAFF
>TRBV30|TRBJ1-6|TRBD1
CAWRGGGQGALSSYNSPLHF
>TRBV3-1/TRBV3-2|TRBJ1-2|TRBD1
CASSQRQGYGYTF
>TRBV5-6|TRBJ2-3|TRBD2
CASSLDSLADTTDTQYF
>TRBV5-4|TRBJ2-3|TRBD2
CASSWGLAGGEDTQYF
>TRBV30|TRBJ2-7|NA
CAWRDLSYEQYF
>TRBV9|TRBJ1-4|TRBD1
CASSEDRLNEKLFF
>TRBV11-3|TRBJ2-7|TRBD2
CASSLDGTSGPYEQYF
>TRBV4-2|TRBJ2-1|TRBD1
CASSQEDRDGNEQFF
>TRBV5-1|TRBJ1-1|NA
CASTKWGNTEAFF
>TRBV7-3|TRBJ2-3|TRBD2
CASSPGGLPSTDTQYF